This T cell receptor (beta chain) is drawn from a study of T cells in Graves' hyperthyroidism and ophthalmopathy. Study in general: Peripheral blood was taken when the disease was first diagnosed, before any treatment began.

Patients showing uncontrolled infection, other autoimmune disease, pregnancy or lactation were ineligible. Diagnosis rested on symptoms, serum thyroxine and TRAb, thyroid ultrasound, and orbital computed tomography. RNA transcripts yielded amplified TCR beta CDR3 regions. In the first-round RT-PCR of the TCR CDR3, the HTBI primer set was used. TCRdb ran MiXCR on the multiplex PCR reads and lists one entry per CDR3 protein. This table has hundreds of thousands of distinct CDR3 sequences, around 21% appearing once. In its sample, this clonotype was seen a few times. The CDR3 sequence is 16 residues long. CDR1 SGHTA and CDR2 FQGTGA come from the germline V gene. Trimming took off 5 bases at V and 0 bases at J, with 14 bases between the two ends.

The chain combines TRBV7-3 with TRBJ2-1, with D possibly TRBD1 on 5 matching bases. This receptor was taken from a man in his thirties or forties with Graves' ophthalmopathy. Sequencing was done on a sample of blood. The CDR3 spells CASSKRGTSSYNEQFF. The CDR3 coding sequence is TGTGCCAGCAGCAAAAGGGGCACGAGCTCCTACAATGAGCAGTTCTTC.